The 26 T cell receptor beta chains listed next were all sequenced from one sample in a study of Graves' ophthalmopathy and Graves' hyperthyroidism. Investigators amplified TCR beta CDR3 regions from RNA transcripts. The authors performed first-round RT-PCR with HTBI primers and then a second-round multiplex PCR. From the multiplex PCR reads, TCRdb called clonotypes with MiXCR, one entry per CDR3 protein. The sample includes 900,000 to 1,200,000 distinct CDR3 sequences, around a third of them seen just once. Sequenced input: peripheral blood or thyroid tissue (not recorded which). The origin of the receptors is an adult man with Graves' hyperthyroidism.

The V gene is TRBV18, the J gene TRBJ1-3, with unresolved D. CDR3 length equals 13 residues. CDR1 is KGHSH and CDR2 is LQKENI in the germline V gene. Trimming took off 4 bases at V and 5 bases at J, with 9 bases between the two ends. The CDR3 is CASSRSTRNTIYF. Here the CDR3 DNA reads TGTGCCAGCTCACGCTCGACTAGAAACACCATATATTTT.

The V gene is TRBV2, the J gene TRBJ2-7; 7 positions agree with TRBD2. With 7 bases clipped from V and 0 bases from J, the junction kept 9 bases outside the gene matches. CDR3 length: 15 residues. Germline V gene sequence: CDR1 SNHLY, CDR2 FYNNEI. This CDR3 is CASNLAGTTSYEQYF. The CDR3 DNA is TGTGCCAGCAACTTGGCCGGGACTACCTCCTACGAGCAGTACTTC.

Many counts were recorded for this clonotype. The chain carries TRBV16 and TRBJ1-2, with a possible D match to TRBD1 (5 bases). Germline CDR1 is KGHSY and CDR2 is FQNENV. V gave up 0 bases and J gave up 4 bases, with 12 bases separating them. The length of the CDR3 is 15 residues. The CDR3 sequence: CASSQSLGDAYGYTF. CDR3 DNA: TGTGCCAGCAGCCAATCTCTAGGGGATGCCTATGGCTACACCTTC. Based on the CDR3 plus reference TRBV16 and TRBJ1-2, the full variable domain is GEEVAQTPKHLVRGEGQKAKLYCAPIKGHSYVFWYQQVLKNEFKFLISFQNENVFDETGMPKERFSAKCLPNSPCSLEIQATKLEDSAVYFCASSQSLGDAYGYTFGSGTRLTVV.

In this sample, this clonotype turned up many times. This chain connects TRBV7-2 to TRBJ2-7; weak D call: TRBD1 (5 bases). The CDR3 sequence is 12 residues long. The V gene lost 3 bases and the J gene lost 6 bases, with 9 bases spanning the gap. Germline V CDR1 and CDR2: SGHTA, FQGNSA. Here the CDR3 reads CASSLDTVEQYF. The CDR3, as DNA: TGTGCCAGCAGCTTGGACACGGTCGAGCAGTACTTC.

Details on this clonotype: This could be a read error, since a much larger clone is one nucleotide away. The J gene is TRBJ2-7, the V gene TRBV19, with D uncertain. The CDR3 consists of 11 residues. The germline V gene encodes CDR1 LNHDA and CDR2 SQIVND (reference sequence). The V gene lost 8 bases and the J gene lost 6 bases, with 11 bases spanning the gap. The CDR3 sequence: CASGLGIEQYF. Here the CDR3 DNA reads TGTGCCAGTGGTCTAGGGATCGAGCAGTACTTC. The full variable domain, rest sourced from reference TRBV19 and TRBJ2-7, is DGGITQSPKYLFRKEGQNVTLSCEQNLNHDAMYWYRQDPGQGLRLIYYSQIVNDFQKGDIAEGYSVSREKKESFPLTVTSAQKNPTAFYLCASGLGIEQYFGPGTRLTVT.

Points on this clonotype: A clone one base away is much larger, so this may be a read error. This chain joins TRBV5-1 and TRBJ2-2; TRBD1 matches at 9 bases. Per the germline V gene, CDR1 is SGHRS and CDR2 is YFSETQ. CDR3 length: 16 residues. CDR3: CASSHRDRVNTGELLF. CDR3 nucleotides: TGTGCCAGCAGCCACCGGGACAGGGTAAACACCGGGGAGCTGCTTTTT. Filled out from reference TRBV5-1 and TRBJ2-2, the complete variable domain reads KAGVTQTPRYLIKTRGQQVTLSCSPISGHRSVSWYQQTPGQGLQFLFEYFSETQRNKGNFPGRFSGRQFSNSRSEMNVSTLELGDSALYLCASSHRDRVNTGELLFGEGSRLTVL.

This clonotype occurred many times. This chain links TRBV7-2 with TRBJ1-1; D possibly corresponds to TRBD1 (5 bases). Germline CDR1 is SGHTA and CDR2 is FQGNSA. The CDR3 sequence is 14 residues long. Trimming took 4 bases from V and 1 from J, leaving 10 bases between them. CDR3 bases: TGTGCCAGCAGCTCCGTCGGGGCGAACACTGAAGCTTTCTTT. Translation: CASSSVGANTEAFF.

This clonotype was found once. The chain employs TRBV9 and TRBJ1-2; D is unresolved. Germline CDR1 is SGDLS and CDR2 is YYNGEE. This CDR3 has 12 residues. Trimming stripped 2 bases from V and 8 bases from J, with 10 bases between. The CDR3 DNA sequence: TGTGCCAGCAGCGTCGGGCAGCAAGGCTACACCTTC. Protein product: CASSVGQQGYTF.

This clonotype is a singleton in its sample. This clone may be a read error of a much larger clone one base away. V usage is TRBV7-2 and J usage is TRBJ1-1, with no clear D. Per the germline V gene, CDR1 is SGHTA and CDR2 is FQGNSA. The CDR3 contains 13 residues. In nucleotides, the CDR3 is TGTGCCGGCAGCTTAGGATGGTACACTGAAGCTTTCTTT. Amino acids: CAGSLGWYTEAFF.

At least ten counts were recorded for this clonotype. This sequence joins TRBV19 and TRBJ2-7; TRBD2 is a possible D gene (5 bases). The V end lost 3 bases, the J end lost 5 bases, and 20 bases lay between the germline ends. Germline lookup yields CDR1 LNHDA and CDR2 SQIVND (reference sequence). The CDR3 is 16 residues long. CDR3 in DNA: TGTGCCAGTAGTATTATGGGTCGGGGAGAAGTGGACGAGCAGTACTTC. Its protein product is CASSIMGRGEVDEQYF.

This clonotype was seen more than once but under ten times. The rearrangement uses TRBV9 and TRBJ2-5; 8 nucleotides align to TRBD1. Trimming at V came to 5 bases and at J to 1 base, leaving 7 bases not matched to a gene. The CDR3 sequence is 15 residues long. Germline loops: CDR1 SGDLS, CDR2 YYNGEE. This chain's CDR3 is CASSYQGAPQETQYF. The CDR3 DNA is TGTGCCAGCAGTTATCAGGGGGCCCCCCAAGAGACCCAGTACTTC.

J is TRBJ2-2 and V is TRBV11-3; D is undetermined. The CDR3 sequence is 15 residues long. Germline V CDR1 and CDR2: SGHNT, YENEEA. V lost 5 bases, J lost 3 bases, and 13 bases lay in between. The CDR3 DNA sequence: TGTGCCAGCAGCCCCCGGGCAAAGTACACCGGGGAGCTGTTTTTT. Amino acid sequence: CASSPRAKYTGELFF.

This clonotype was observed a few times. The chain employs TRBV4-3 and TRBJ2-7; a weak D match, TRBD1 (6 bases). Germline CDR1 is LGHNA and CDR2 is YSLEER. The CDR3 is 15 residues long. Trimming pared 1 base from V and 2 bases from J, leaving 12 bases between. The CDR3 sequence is CASSQVQGSTYEQYF. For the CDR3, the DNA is TGCGCCAGCAGCCAAGTACAGGGTTCCACCTACGAGCAGTACTTC.

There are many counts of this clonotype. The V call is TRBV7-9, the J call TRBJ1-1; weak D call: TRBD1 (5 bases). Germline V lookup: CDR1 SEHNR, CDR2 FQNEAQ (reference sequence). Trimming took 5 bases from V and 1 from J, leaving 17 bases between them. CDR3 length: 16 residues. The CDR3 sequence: CASSTNKGWWNTEAFF. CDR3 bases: TGTGCCAGCAGCACCAATAAGGGGTGGTGGAACACTGAAGCTTTCTTT.

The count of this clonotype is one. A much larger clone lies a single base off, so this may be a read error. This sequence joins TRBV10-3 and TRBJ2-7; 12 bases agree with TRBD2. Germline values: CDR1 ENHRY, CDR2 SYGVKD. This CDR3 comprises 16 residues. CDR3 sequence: CAISGMTSGSLDERYF. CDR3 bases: TGTGCCATCAGCGGAATGACTAGCGGGAGTCTGGACGAGCGGTACTTC.

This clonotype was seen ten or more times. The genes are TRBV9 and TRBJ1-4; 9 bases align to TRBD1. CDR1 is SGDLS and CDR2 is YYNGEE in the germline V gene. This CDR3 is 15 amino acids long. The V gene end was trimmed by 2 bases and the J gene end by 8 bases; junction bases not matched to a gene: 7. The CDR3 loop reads CASSVSGQGREKLFF. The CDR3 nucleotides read TGTGCCAGCAGCGTTTCGGGACAGGGCAGAGAAAAACTGTTTTTT.

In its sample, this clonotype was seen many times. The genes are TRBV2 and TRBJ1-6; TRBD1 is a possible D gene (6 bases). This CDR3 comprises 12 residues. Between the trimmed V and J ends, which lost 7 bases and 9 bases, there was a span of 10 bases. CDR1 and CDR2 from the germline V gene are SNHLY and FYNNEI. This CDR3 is CASNRVGSPLHF. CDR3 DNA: TGTGCCAGCAACAGGGTGGGTTCACCCCTCCACTTT.

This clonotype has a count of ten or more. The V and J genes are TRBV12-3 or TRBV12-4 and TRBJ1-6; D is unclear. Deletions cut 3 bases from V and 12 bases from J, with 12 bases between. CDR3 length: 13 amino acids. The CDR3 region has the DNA TGTGCCAGCAGTTTCGGCCCGAGCGAACCCCTCCACTTT. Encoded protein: CASSFGPSEPLHF.

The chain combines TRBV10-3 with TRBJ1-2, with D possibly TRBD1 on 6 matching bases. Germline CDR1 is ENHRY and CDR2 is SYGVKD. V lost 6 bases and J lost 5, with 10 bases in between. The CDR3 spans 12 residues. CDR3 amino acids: CAISGQSYGYTF. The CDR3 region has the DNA TGTGCCATCAGCGGACAGAGTTATGGCTACACCTTC.

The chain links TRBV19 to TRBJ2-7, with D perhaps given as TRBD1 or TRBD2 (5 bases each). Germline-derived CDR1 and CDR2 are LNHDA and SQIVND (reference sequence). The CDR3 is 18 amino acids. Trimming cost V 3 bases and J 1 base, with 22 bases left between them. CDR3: CASSIQNIYTGPSYEQYF. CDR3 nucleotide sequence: TGTGCCAGTAGTATCCAGAATATCTACACGGGGCCATCCTACGAGCAGTACTTC.

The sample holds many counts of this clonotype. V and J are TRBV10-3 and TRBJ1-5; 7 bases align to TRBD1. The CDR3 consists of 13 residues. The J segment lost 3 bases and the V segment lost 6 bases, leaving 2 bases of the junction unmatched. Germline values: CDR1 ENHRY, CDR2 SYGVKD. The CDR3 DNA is TGTGCCATCAGAGACAGGGACAATCAGCCCCAGCATTTT. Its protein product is CAIRDRDNQPQHF.

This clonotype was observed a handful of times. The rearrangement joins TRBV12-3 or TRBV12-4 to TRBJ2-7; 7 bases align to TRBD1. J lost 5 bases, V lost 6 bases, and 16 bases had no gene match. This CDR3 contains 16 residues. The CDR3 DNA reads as TGTGCCAGCAGCCAAGTCCATCCGGGACAGCGTCACGAGCAGTACTTC. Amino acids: CASSQVHPGQRHEQYF.

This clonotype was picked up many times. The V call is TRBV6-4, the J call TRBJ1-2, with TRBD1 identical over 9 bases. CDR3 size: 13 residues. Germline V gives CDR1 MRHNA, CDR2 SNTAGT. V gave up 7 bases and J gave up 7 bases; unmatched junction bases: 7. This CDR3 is CASKGTGNIGYTF. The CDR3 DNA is TGTGCCAGCAAAGGGACAGGGAATATTGGCTACACCTTC.

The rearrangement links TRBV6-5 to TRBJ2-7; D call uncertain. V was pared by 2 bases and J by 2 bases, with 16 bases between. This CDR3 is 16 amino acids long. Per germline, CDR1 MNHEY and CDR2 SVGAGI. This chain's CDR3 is CASSYTTGQTPYEQYF. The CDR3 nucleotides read TGTGCCAGCAGTTACACAACGGGCCAAACCCCCTACGAGCAGTACTTC.

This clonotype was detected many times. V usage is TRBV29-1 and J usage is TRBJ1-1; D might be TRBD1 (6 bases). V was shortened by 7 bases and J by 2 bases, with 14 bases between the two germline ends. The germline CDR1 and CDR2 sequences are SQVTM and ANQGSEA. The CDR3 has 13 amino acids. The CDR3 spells CSAVRGGNTEAFF. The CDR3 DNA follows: TGCAGCGCCGTTCGAGGGGGAAACACTGAAGCTTTCTTT. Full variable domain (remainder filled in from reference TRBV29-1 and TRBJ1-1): SAVISQKPSRDICQRGTSLTIQCQVDSQVTMMFWYRQQPGQSLTLIATANQGSEATYESGFVIDKFPISRPNLTFSTLTVSNMSPEDSSIYLCSAVRGGNTEAFFGQGTRLTVV.

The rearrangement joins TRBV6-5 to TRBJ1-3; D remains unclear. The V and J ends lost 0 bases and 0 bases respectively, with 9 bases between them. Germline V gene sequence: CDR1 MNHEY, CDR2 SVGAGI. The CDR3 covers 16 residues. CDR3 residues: CASSYSRSNSGNTIYF. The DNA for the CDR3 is TGTGCCAGCAGTTACTCGCGCAGCAACTCTGGAAACACCATATATTTT.